This T cell receptor beta chain was found in a study of Ad26.COV2.S vaccination and SARS-CoV-2 variants. Here immunoSEQ multiplex PCR was the method, and the copy in TCRdb shows in-frame clones only, minus some. The sample has a few hundred thousand clones, around 93% seen once; the top ten hold over 1.5%. As to treatment: 15 to 20 received Ad26.COV2.S at low or high dose, single or two shots; about 5 received placebo; per-sample allocation not given. Day 63 after the first injection of vaccine or placebo was the sampling time. The CDR3 consists of 17 residues. CDR1 and CDR2 (germline): MGHRA, YSYEKL. V was cut by 1 base and J by 10 bases, with 20 bases left in between.

The rearrangement uses TRBV4-1 and TRBJ1-6; D uncertain. Sequences were derived from peripheral blood, sampled in a trial of Ad26.COV2.S vaccine versus placebo. The sequence was collected from a person between 18 and 60 years old who received the Ad26.COV2.S COVID-19 vaccine or a placebo. CDR3 sequence reads: CASSQVISFRGSSPLHF. DNA of the CDR3: TGCGCCAGCAGCCAAGTTATTAGTTTTCGGGGAAGCTCACCCCTCCACTTT.